One sample yielded the 24 T cell receptor beta chains listed below, sequenced in a study of T cells in Graves' hyperthyroidism and ophthalmopathy. The investigators amplified TCR beta CDR3 regions from RNA transcripts. An initial round of RT-PCR targeting the TCR CDR3 relied on the HTBI primer set. TCRdb called the multiplex PCR reads again in MiXCR, with one record for every CDR3 protein. The sample lists 350,000 or so distinct CDR3 sequences, around a fifth occurring once. Specimen: blood. The receptors derive from a woman aged 45 to 65 with Graves' hyperthyroidism.

A word on this clonotype: Given a much more abundant clone one base away, this may be a read error. The V call is TRBV12-3 or TRBV12-4, the J call TRBJ2-2, with D possibly being TRBD2 (6 bases). The CDR3 loop spans 13 amino acids. CDR3 region: CASSLEGNGGLFF. The CDR3 DNA reads as TGTGCCAGCAGTTTAGAAGGGAACGGGGGGCTGTTTTTT.

This clonotype was observed many times. The chain joins TRBV6-5 to TRBJ2-2; maybe TRBD1 (7 bases). The CDR3 covers 16 residues. Trimming pared 3 bases from V and 1 base from J, leaving 12 bases between. The germline gives CDR1 MNHEY, CDR2 SVGAGI. CDR3 nucleotide sequence: TGTGCCAGCAGTTATGGAGGGGGCCAGAACACCGGGGAGCTGTTTTTT. Protein: CASSYGGGQNTGELFF.

This clonotype occurred a few times. A much larger clone lies a single base off, so this may be a read error. This CDR3 is CTSSREPQGFYEQYF. The CDR3 nucleotides read TGTACCAGCAGCCGTGAGCCACAGGGATTCTACGAGCAGTACTTC. The chain uses TRBV11-2 and TRBJ2-7, with D possibly TRBD1 on 6 matching bases. Germline V CDR1 and CDR2: SGHAT, FQNNGV. This CDR3 is built from 15 residues.

The sample holds many counts of this clonotype. CDR3 DNA sequence: TGCAGTGCTAAATTCCCCGGGACAGGGAGAACGCAGTATTTT. Its translation: CSAKFPGTGRTQYF. The genes are TRBV20-1 and TRBJ2-3, with 9 nucleotides matching TRBD1. With 4 bases clipped from V and 9 bases from J, the junction kept 11 bases outside the gene matches. Germline V gives CDR1 DFQATT, CDR2 SNEGSKA (reference sequence). CDR3 size: 14 residues.

In this sample, this clonotype turned up a few times. The chain is built from TRBV5-1 and TRBJ1-6; 9 positions match TRBD1. The CDR3 totals 17 residues. Looked up from germline, CDR1 is SGHRS and CDR2 is YFSETQ. V shed 4 bases, J shed 0 bases, and the junction held 5 bases outside the gene matches. The CDR3 region has the DNA TGCGCCAGCAGCGTAAGACAGGGGGGCTCCTATAATTCACCCCTCCACTTT. It yields the protein CASSVRQGGSYNSPLHF.

The CDR3 sequence is CASRRPTSRHEQFF. CDR3 nucleotides: TGTGCCAGCAGGAGACCGACTAGCCGGCATGAGCAGTTCTTC. V usage is TRBV7-2 and J usage is TRBJ2-1, with 7 nucleotides matching TRBD2. The germline V gene encodes CDR1 SGHTA and CDR2 FQGNSA. The trim removed 6 bases at V and 8 bases at J, leaving 10 bases unmatched. This CDR3 spans 14 amino acids.

The chain recombines TRBV5-1 with TRBJ2-7; TRBD1 agrees at 9 bases. Trimming removed 4 bases from V and 7 bases from J; junction bases left unmatched: 6. Germline CDR1 reads SGHRS; CDR2 reads YFSETQ. The CDR3 is 13 residues long. The CDR3 DNA reads as TGCGCCAGCAGCCACGGGACAGGGTGGGAGCAGTACTTC. Translation gives CASSHGTGWEQYF.

This clonotype appeared a few times. The chain combines TRBV13 with TRBJ2-7; D might be TRBD2 (5 bases). V lost 5 bases and J lost 6, with 20 bases in between. This CDR3 region has 15 residues. Per germline, CDR1 PRHDT and CDR2 FYEKMQ (reference sequence). CDR3 amino acids: CASSGRGRGLGEQYF. CDR3 bases: TGTGCCAGCAGCGGACGGGGTAGAGGGTTGGGCGAGCAGTACTTC. Filled out from reference TRBV13 and TRBJ2-7, the complete variable domain reads AAGVIQSPRHLIKEKRETATLKCYPIPRHDTVYWYQQGPGQDPQFLISFYEKMQSDKGSIPDRFSAQQFSDYHSELNMSSLELGDSALYFCASSGRGRGLGEQYFGPGTRLTVT.

Only a few counts were recorded for this clonotype. The chain is built from TRBV5-1 and TRBJ2-6, with no clear D. CDR3 size: 15 residues. Germline V gene data show CDR1 as SGHRS and CDR2 as YFSETQ. With 2 bases removed from V and 0 bases from J, the gap between germline ends came to 6 bases. The CDR3 reads CASSFANSGANVLTF. The CDR3 DNA reads as TGCGCCAGCAGCTTTGCTAACTCTGGGGCCAACGTCCTGACTTTC.

In this sample, this clonotype turned up many times. The chain is built from TRBV7-8 and TRBJ2-7; D might be TRBD2 (5 bases). V gave up 6 bases and J gave up 2 bases, with 14 bases separating them. The CDR3 contains 14 residues. CDR1 and CDR2 (germline): SGHVS, FQNEAQ. The CDR3 spells CASSPAWRTYEQYF. The CDR3 DNA sequence: TGTGCCAGCAGTCCAGCTTGGAGGACCTACGAGCAGTACTTC.

This chain joins TRBV28 and TRBJ1-1; D call uncertain. The germline gives CDR1 MDHEN, CDR2 SYDVKM. Trimming shortened V by 2 bases and J by 10 bases, and 23 bases separated the two germline ends. There are 16 residues in the CDR3. CDR3 DNA: TGTGCCAGCAGTTTAAAAGGCTGCTCCTTTTGTTCCCGAGCTTTCTTT. It encodes CASSLKGCSFCSRAFF.

The rearrangement uses TRBV5-1 and TRBJ2-5; TRBD2 matches at 9 bases. J lost 1 base, V lost 0 bases, and 7 bases had no gene match. Germline CDR1 reads SGHRS; CDR2 reads YFSETQ. The CDR3 sequence is 17 residues long. CDR3 sequence: CASSLVAAGGPQETQYF. CDR3 nucleotide sequence: TGCGCCAGCAGCTTGGTCGCAGCGGGGGGTCCCCAAGAGACCCAGTACTTC.

Concerning this clonotype itself: One base away lies a much larger clone, so this may be a sequencing read error. J is TRBJ1-3 and V is TRBV11-3; D unresolved. This CDR3 spans 15 amino acids. The ends were cut back, 8 bases at V and 0 bases at J, with 14 bases in the middle. Germline loops: CDR1 SGHNT, CDR2 YENEEA. Written as DNA, the CDR3 is TGTGCCAGCGGACGGGGAGAAGTCTCTGGAAACACCATATATTTT. It encodes CASGRGEVSGNTIYF.

The genes are TRBV29-1 and TRBJ2-1, with 9 bases matching TRBD2. The trim removed 6 bases at V and 9 bases at J, leaving 21 bases unmatched. Germline V gene data show CDR1 as SQVTM and CDR2 as ANQGSEA. This CDR3 is 17 amino acids long. CDR3 residues: CSVLGGVAGARRGEQFF. CDR3 DNA: TGCAGCGTCCTTGGGGGGGTAGCGGGAGCCCGACGGGGTGAGCAGTTCTTC.

In its sample, this clonotype was seen many times. V gene TRBV6-1 combines with J gene TRBJ2-3; 8 positions agree with TRBD1. This CDR3 spans 15 amino acids. Germline CDR1 MNHNS, CDR2 SASEGT. Losses at the gene ends were 5 bases for V and 0 bases for J; bases not matched to a gene: 4. CDR3 in DNA: TGTGCCAGCAGTATCCGGACAGGGAGCACAGATACGCAGTATTTT. Its translation: CASSIRTGSTDTQYF.

V and J are TRBV5-1 and TRBJ1-2; D is ambiguous. Trimming cost V 5 bases and J 5 bases, with 19 bases left between them. From germline, CDR1 is SGHRS and CDR2 YFSETQ. This CDR3 spans 15 amino acids. Written as DNA, the CDR3 is TGCGCCAGCAGAGACACCTCCGGCAACTATTATGGCTACACCTTC. Protein sequence: CASRDTSGNYYGYTF.

The table lists this clonotype with many counts. The rearrangement uses TRBV7-8 and TRBJ1-3; D not certain. The germline CDR1 and CDR2 sequences are SGHVS and FQNEAQ. Trimming shortened V by 3 bases and J by 3 bases, and 6 bases separated the two germline ends. The CDR3 consists of 13 residues. The CDR3 DNA is TGTGCCAGCAGCTTGCCGGGTGGAAACACCATATATTTT. It translates to CASSLPGGNTIYF.

Many counts were recorded for this clonotype. This chain links TRBV2 with TRBJ1-3; TRBD1 might be the D (5 bases). Germline V gene sequence: CDR1 SNHLY, CDR2 FYNNEI. CDR3 length: 15 residues. Trimming pared 6 bases from V and 4 bases from J, leaving 16 bases between. In nucleotides, the CDR3 is TGTGCCAGCAGGGAAATGGAGGGGATCGGAAACACCATATATTTT. It yields the protein CASREMEGIGNTIYF.

The chain recombines TRBV12-3 or TRBV12-4 with TRBJ2-7; D is perhaps TRBD2 (6 bases). The CDR3 extends over 16 amino acids. V lost 3 bases and J lost 6, with 21 bases in between. The CDR3 sequence is CASSFRLRDLGLEQYF. The DNA of the CDR3 is TGTGCCAGCAGTTTTAGATTAAGGGACCTGGGACTCGAGCAGTACTTC.

There are many counts of this clonotype. J is TRBJ2-5 and V is TRBV20-1; D is unresolved. Trimming pared 1 base from V and 1 base from J, leaving 7 bases between. Germline CDR1 and CDR2: DFQATT and SNEGSKA (reference sequence). CDR3 length: 13 residues. CDR3 sequence: CSARVVCQETQYF. As DNA, the CDR3 is TGCAGTGCTAGAGTCGTGTGCCAAGAGACCCAGTACTTC.

This sequence joins TRBV5-4 and TRBJ2-1; 12 bases align to TRBD2. CDR3 length equals 15 residues. Germline V gene lookup returns CDR1 SGHNT and CDR2 YYREEE (reference sequence). The V segment lost 4 bases and the J segment 6 bases; nucleotides outside the gene matches: 5. The CDR3 reads CASSRTSGIINEQFF. CDR3 coding DNA: TGTGCCAGCAGCAGGACTAGCGGGATTATCAATGAGCAGTTCTTC.

This clonotype showed up many times. V usage is TRBV2 and J usage is TRBJ2-2, with TRBD1 as a possible D gene (7 bases). This CDR3 has 15 amino acids. Germline assignment: CDR1 SNHLY and CDR2 FYNNEI. The V and J ends lost 3 bases and 7 bases respectively, with 15 bases between them. The CDR3 is CASSDLRQGGGELFF. The CDR3 DNA is TGTGCCAGCAGTGACTTGAGACAGGGAGGCGGGGAGCTGTTTTTT.

This clonotype was counted between two and nine times. The genes are TRBV4-1 and TRBJ1-2; 11 bases are a match to TRBD1. The CDR3 is made up of 17 amino acids. Looked up from germline, CDR1 is MGHRA and CDR2 is YSYEKL. Trimming removed 4 bases from V and 4 bases from J; junction bases left unmatched: 11. CDR3 region: CASSRREGTGGSYGYTF. CDR3 bases: TGCGCCAGCAGCCGGCGAGAGGGGACAGGGGGAAGCTATGGCTACACCTTC.

This clonotype was counted ten times or more. The V and J genes are TRBV20-1 and TRBJ2-7; unclear D gene. Germline lookup yields CDR1 DFQATT and CDR2 SNEGSKA (reference sequence). The CDR3 consists of 14 residues. V was clipped by 6 bases and J by 2 bases, with 17 bases between them. CDR3 protein: CSASRGTKTYEQYF. The CDR3 DNA follows: TGCAGTGCAAGCAGAGGAACAAAAACCTACGAGCAGTACTTC.